Following are 26 T cell receptor beta chains from one sample sequenced in a study of CD8 T cells in Susac syndrome. The RNA input was roughly 0.45 to 1 ug, and it was reverse transcribed with random hexamers. Via MiXCR, TCRdb re-called the immunoSEQ multiplex PCR reads, giving one row per CDR3 protein. Here the sample spans a few hundred thousand distinct CDR3 sequences, approximately 95% being singletons. The sequenced material came from CD4+ T cells from PBMCs. All receptors derive from a human donor with multiple sclerosis.

The chain joins TRBV6-5 to TRBJ1-1, with D possibly matching TRBD1 (6 bases). Germline V gene data show CDR1 as MNHEY and CDR2 as SVGAGI. Trimming took off 5 bases at V and 7 bases at J, with 20 bases between the two ends. This CDR3 is built from 15 residues. CDR3 in amino acids: CASSKAGAGGREAFF. CDR3 in DNA: TGTGCCAGCAGTAAGGCGGGGGCGGGAGGGCGTGAAGCTTTCTTT.

V is TRBV15 and J is TRBJ2-6; D not certain. Between the trimmed V and J ends, which lost 5 bases and 0 bases, there was a span of 5 bases. The CDR3 length is 14 residues. Germline CDR1 is LNHNV and CDR2 is YYDKDF (reference sequence). CDR3 amino acids: CATSRTSGANVLTF. The CDR3 nucleotides are TGTGCCACCAGCCGAACCTCTGGGGCCAACGTCCTGACTTTC.

The V call is TRBV30, the J call TRBJ1-1; no reliable D call. From germline, CDR1 is GTSNPN and CDR2 SVGIG (reference sequence). V lost 8 bases and J 1 base, leaving 11 bases between the germline ends. CDR3 size: 12 residues. CDR3 region: CAAAPGNTEAFF. CDR3 nucleotide sequence: TGTGCCGCGGCCCCAGGGAACACTGAAGCTTTCTTT.

J is TRBJ1-1 and V is TRBV18, with no clear D. The CDR3 spans 12 residues. Germline-derived CDR1 and CDR2 are KGHSH and LQKENI. V was shortened by 2 bases and J by 9 bases, with 10 bases between the two germline ends. The CDR3 protein is CASSPRQDKAFF. The CDR3 DNA sequence: TGTGCCAGCTCACCAAGGCAGGATAAAGCTTTCTTT.

The V gene is TRBV5-1, the J gene TRBJ2-7; 16 positions match TRBD2. The V gene end was trimmed by 4 bases and the J gene end by 6 bases; junction bases not matched to a gene: 4. Per germline, CDR1 SGHRS and CDR2 YFSETQ. This CDR3 spans 15 amino acids. CDR3: CASSGTSGGASEQYF. CDR3 in DNA: TGCGCCAGCAGCGGGACTAGCGGGGGGGCGAGCGAGCAGTACTTC.

This clonotype was detected once. The V call is TRBV9, the J call TRBJ1-3; D call uncertain. The CDR3 sequence is 15 residues long. CDR1 and CDR2 from the germline V gene are SGDLS and YYNGEE. Trimming stripped 3 bases from V and 3 bases from J, with 13 bases between. CDR3 sequence (DNA): TGTGCCAGCAGCGGCCTACAGCAAGTTGGAAACACCATATATTTT. Protein sequence: CASSGLQQVGNTIYF. Filled out from reference TRBV9 and TRBJ1-3, the complete variable domain reads DSGVTQTPKHLITATGQRVTLRCSPRSGDLSVYWYQQSLDQGLQFLIQYYNGEERAKGNILERFSAQQFPDLHSELNLSSLELGDSALYFCASSGLQQVGNTIYFGEGSWLTVV.

This clonotype was recorded once. The junction departs from the called germline gene at one end, perhaps through a read error. The CDR3 nucleotides read TGCAGTACTAGAGACGGGACAGGGCTTAGGCCCCAGCATTTT. It codes for CSTRDGTGLRPQHF. The chain employs TRBV20-1 and TRBJ1-5; 9 positions match TRBD1. Germline CDR1 is DFQATT and CDR2 is SNEGSKA (reference sequence). The CDR3 is made up of 14 amino acids.

V is TRBV5-6 and J is TRBJ1-2; D is perhaps TRBD1 (6 bases). There are 13 residues in the CDR3. Germline V gene sequence: CDR1 SGHDT, CDR2 YYEEEE. V dropped 3 bases and J dropped 4 bases, with 10 bases sitting between them. The CDR3 nucleotides read TGTGCCAGCAGCTCGGACAGAGCCTATGGCTACACCTTC. Protein sequence: CASSSDRAYGYTF.

This chain connects TRBV14 to TRBJ2-1; D gene unclear. The CDR3 runs to 12 residues. V lost 4 bases, J lost 9 bases, and 10 bases lay in between. The germline V gene has CDR1 SGHDN and CDR2 FVKESK. As DNA, the CDR3 is TGTGCCAGCAGCCTCAAGGGTATTGAGCAGTTCTTC. This encodes CASSLKGIEQFF.

V usage is TRBV29-1 and J usage is TRBJ2-5, with D possibly matching TRBD2 (7 bases). The ends were cut back, 7 bases at V and 2 bases at J, with 17 bases in the middle. This CDR3 has 14 residues. CDR1 SQVTM and CDR2 ANQGSEA come from the germline V gene. CDR3 DNA sequence: TGCAGCGCGTCGGGGGGCAATGGTCAAGAGACCCAGTACTTC. This gives the protein CSASGGNGQETQYF.

This rearrangement joins TRBV27 to TRBJ2-1; 7 positions agree with TRBD2. The CDR3 covers 15 residues. Germline loops: CDR1 MNHEY, CDR2 SMNVEV (reference sequence). V lost 6 bases and J lost 4; bases outside the gene matches: 9. This CDR3 reads CASRPYGGGYNEQFF. The CDR3 nucleotides are TGTGCCAGCAGGCCTTATGGCGGGGGATACAATGAGCAGTTCTTC.

The chain carries TRBV30 and TRBJ2-1; 10 positions agree with TRBD2. Germline-derived CDR1 and CDR2 are GTSNPN and SVGIG (reference sequence). The CDR3 is 14 residues long. V shed 4 bases and J 6 bases; nucleotides not matched to a gene: 6. The CDR3 protein is CAWNGAGGLNEQFF. The CDR3 nucleotides read TGTGCCTGGAATGGAGCGGGAGGGCTCAATGAGCAGTTCTTC.

V usage is TRBV5-4 and J usage is TRBJ1-6; no reliable D call. With 5 bases removed from V and 7 bases from J, the gap between germline ends came to 13 bases. Per the germline V gene, CDR1 is SGHNT and CDR2 is YYREEE (reference sequence). This CDR3 contains 14 residues. Written as DNA, the CDR3 is TGTGCCAGCAGTCTAATCCAACAGAATTCACCCCTCCACTTT. It translates to CASSLIQQNSPLHF.

The rearrangement joins TRBV3-1 to TRBJ1-1; D is undetermined. Per germline, CDR1 LGHDT and CDR2 YNNKEL (reference sequence). This CDR3 spans 13 amino acids. The ends were cut back, 7 bases at V and 1 base at J, with 10 bases in the middle. The CDR3 loop reads CASTPTGNTEAFF. The CDR3 DNA is TGTGCCAGCACCCCAACCGGGAACACTGAAGCTTTCTTT.

The chain carries TRBV7-8 and TRBJ2-5; TRBD2 matches 7 bases. The CDR3 length is 14 residues. Germline V gene lookup returns CDR1 SGHVS and CDR2 FQNEAQ. The junction had 3 bases not matched to a gene; V was cut back by 1 base and J by 4 bases. The CDR3 sequence: CASSLGGSTETQYF. In nucleotides, the CDR3 is TGTGCCAGCAGCTTAGGCGGGAGCACAGAGACCCAGTACTTC. Supplemented by reference TRBV7-8 and TRBJ2-5, the full variable domain reads GAGVSQSPRYKVAKRGQDVALRCDPISGHVSLFWYQQALGQGPEFLTYFQNEAQLDKSGLPSDRFFAERPEGSVSTLKIQRTQQEDSAVYLCASSLGGSTETQYFGPGTRLLVL.

This clonotype was counted a single time. The chain is built from TRBV12-3 or TRBV12-4 and TRBJ2-5; D gene uncertain. Trimming took 5 bases from V and 5 from J, leaving 15 bases between them. CDR3 size: 14 residues. This CDR3 reads CASSPRSNHETQYF. Written as DNA, the CDR3 is TGTGCCAGCAGTCCAAGGTCCAATCATGAGACCCAGTACTTC.

The chain recombines TRBV5-1 with TRBJ2-5; no definite D call. The CDR3 extends over 11 amino acids. Trimming cost V 2 bases and J 5 bases, with 4 bases left between them. Germline lookup yields CDR1 SGHRS and CDR2 YFSETQ. The DNA for the CDR3 is TGCGCCAGCAGCTTCACTGAGACCCAGTACTTC. It translates to CASSFTETQYF.

This chain's CDR3 is CASSRTGYGYTF. CDR3 nucleotides: TGTGCCAGCAGTCGGACAGGGTATGGCTACACCTTC. V usage is TRBV2 and J usage is TRBJ1-2; 8 positions agree with TRBD1. The CDR3 extends over 12 amino acids. The V and J ends lost 5 bases and 5 bases, in that order; junction bases with no gene match: 1. Germline assignment: CDR1 SNHLY and CDR2 FYNNEI.

The J gene is TRBJ1-1, the V gene TRBV28; 7 nucleotides match TRBD1. There are 14 residues in the CDR3. V trimming: 5 bases; J trimming: 4 bases; junction bases outside the gene matches: 7. Germline CDR1 and CDR2: MDHEN and SYDVKM. The CDR3 here is CASSRPDRRTEAFF. CDR3 nucleotides: TGTGCCAGCAGTCGCCCGGACAGGCGCACTGAAGCTTTCTTT.

This clonotype was recorded only once. The chain is built from TRBV9 and TRBJ2-7, with D unclear. CDR3 length equals 13 residues. CDR1 is SGDLS, CDR2 YYNGEE, per germline. V was cut by 0 bases and J by 13 bases, with 17 bases left in between. CDR3 nucleotide sequence: TGTGCCAGCAGCGTAGAGGAAGAGCAGCCGCGATACTTC. Its translation is CASSVEEEQPRYF.

The chain has TRBV20-1 and TRBJ2-7; TRBD2 agrees at 9 bases. Germline V CDR1 and CDR2: DFQATT, SNEGSKA (reference sequence). The CDR3 runs to 14 residues. With V trimmed by 3 bases and J by 4 bases, 7 bases remained unmatched. The CDR3 sequence: CSASRPSGTYEQYF. As DNA, the CDR3 is TGCAGTGCTAGTCGGCCTAGCGGGACTTACGAGCAGTACTTC.

This sequence joins TRBV28 and TRBJ2-3; tentatively, D is TRBD2 (6 bases). The CDR3 has 14 amino acids. V was pared by 6 bases and J by 7 bases, with 17 bases between. The V gene's germline CDR1 is MDHEN and CDR2 SYDVKM. CDR3 sequence (DNA): TGTGCCAGCAGCGGGACTCACCAACGGAATACGCAGTATTTT. Its protein product is CASSGTHQRNTQYF.

The chain carries TRBV28 and TRBJ2-3; 7 bases line up with TRBD2. The CDR3 length is 13 residues. Germline CDR1 MDHEN, CDR2 SYDVKM. V lost 5 bases and J lost 6; bases outside the gene matches: 5. The CDR3: CASSGRTRDTQYF. CDR3 nucleotide sequence: TGTGCCAGCAGTGGAAGGACTAGGGATACGCAGTATTTT.

The chain carries TRBV7-9 and TRBJ2-7; possibly TRBD1 or TRBD2 for D (5 bases each). Germline V lookup: CDR1 SEHNR, CDR2 FQNEAQ (reference sequence). V was trimmed by 4 bases and J by 1 base, leaving 17 bases between them. The CDR3 length is 16 residues. Here the CDR3 reads CASSSPPRGRSYEQYF. The CDR3, as DNA: TGTGCCAGCAGCTCCCCCCCCCGGGGCAGGTCCTACGAGCAGTACTTC.

The rearrangement joins TRBV5-6 to TRBJ2-7; 9 bases map to TRBD1. With 4 bases clipped from V and 10 bases from J, the junction kept 9 bases outside the gene matches. The germline V gene encodes CDR1 SGHDT and CDR2 YYEEEE. CDR3 size: 13 residues. CDR3 protein: CASSPPGQGNQYF. Here the CDR3 DNA reads TGTGCCAGCAGCCCCCCGGGACAGGGAAACCAGTACTTC.

V gene TRBV5-6 combines with J gene TRBJ2-7; TRBD1 is a possible D gene (5 bases). Germline assignment: CDR1 SGHDT and CDR2 YYEEEE. Trimming left V 4 bases short and J 4 bases short, with 21 bases between. This CDR3 has 16 amino acids. In nucleotides, the CDR3 is TGTGCCAGCAGCCCTGGGGCAGCCCTGAAGGGTTACGAGCAGTACTTC. Protein sequence: CASSPGAALKGYEQYF.